Sequencing of this T cell receptor beta chain was carried out in a study of spatial heterogeneity in lung cancer. Study details: Samples were obtained from some 72 donors, all untreated early-stage non-small cell lung cancer patients. The average appearance count of each unique TCR and UMI combination in raw reads was more than ten.

Trimming removed 7 bases at V and 1 base at J, with 14 bases between. The germline gives CDR1 MNHEY, CDR2 SVGAGI. The CDR3 spans 15 residues. Stated time point: blood at routine non-recurrence follow-up after resection. The input material, whole RNA from tumor, nontumor lung or frozen PBMC, was sequenced unsorted. TCRdb re-derived calls from the 5' RACE reads in MiXCR, one entry per CDR3 protein. The repertoire includes around 27,000 distinct CDR3 sequences, 5% to 6.5% of them detected once, and 22% sits in the top ten. This clonotype has at least ten counts. The TCR originated in a male donor with early-stage non-small cell lung cancer. The chain carries TRBV6-5 and TRBJ1-3; D perhaps matches TRBD1 (6 bases). Sequenced here: PBMCs, sampled at follow-up. CDR3 loop: CASMGRGRSGNTIYF. In nucleotides, the CDR3 is TGTGCCAGCATGGGCAGGGGACGGTCTGGAAACACCATATATTTT.